This passage covers 30 T cell receptor beta chains from one sample sequenced in a study of OX40 agonist ivuxolimab in advanced cancers. Using immunoSEQ multiplex PCR, the repertoire was profiled, and TCRdb retains in-frame clones only, with some absent. The sample lists approximately 15,000 clones, roughly 87% occurring once. Sequenced material: CD4+ or CD8+ T cells sorted from blood, taken in a trial of the OX40 agonist ivuxolimab. These receptors were obtained from an adult with an advanced solid tumor such as melanoma, head and neck, liver or kidney cancer.

This chain links TRBV27 with TRBJ1-5; unclear D gene. The CDR3 runs 14 residues. Looked up from germline, CDR1 is MNHEY and CDR2 is SMNVEV (reference sequence). Trimming pared 4 bases from V and 0 bases from J, leaving 7 bases between. DNA for the CDR3: TGTGCCAGCAGTTCTGGATATAGCAATCAGCCCCAGCATTTT. This gives the protein CASSSGYSNQPQHF.

The chain has TRBV18 and TRBJ2-5; 10 positions match TRBD1. This CDR3 has 15 amino acids. V was pared by 3 bases and J by 2 bases, with 3 bases of the junction left unmatched. Germline CDR1 and CDR2: KGHSH and LQKENI. In nucleotides, the CDR3 is TGTGCCAGCTCACCTGACAGGGGGCTTCAAGAGACCCAGTACTTC. It encodes CASSPDRGLQETQYF.

The chain is built from TRBV4-3 and TRBJ2-3, with 7 bases identical to TRBD1. The length of the CDR3 is 16 residues. The germline CDR1 and CDR2 sequences are LGHNA and YSLEER. The V segment lost 2 bases and the J segment 4 bases; nucleotides outside the gene matches: 9. CDR3 in amino acids: CASSQSARGWADTQYF. The CDR3 nucleotides read TGCGCCAGCAGCCAATCCGCCAGGGGGTGGGCAGATACGCAGTATTTT.

The J gene is TRBJ2-3, the V gene TRBV2, with 7 bases matching TRBD1. CDR1 and CDR2 from the germline V gene are SNHLY and FYNNEI. The CDR3 sequence is 13 residues long. With 11 bases clipped from V and 6 bases from J, the junction kept 11 bases outside the gene matches. Written as DNA, the CDR3 is TGTGCCTCGAGACAGGGTGTTTATGATACGCAGTATTTT. This translates into CASRQGVYDTQYF.

This clone has a single count. The V and J genes are TRBV4-1 and TRBJ2-7; no firm D call. V shed 2 bases and J shed 1 base, with 6 bases lying between them. Germline assignment: CDR1 MGHRA and CDR2 YSYEKL. This CDR3 has 13 residues. The CDR3 DNA is TGCGCCAGCAGCCAACTTACTTCCTACGAGCAGTACTTC. Protein product: CASSQLTSYEQYF.

This sequence joins TRBV9 and TRBJ1-4; 8 nucleotides line up with TRBD1. The CDR3 extends over 15 amino acids. Germline CDR1 reads SGDLS; CDR2 reads YYNGEE. With V trimmed by 2 bases and J by 2 bases, 2 bases remained unmatched. The CDR3 here is CASSVQGATNEKLFF. In DNA, the CDR3 is TGTGCCAGCAGCGTTCAGGGGGCGACTAATGAAAAACTGTTTTTT.

This chain joins TRBV2 and TRBJ2-3, with 9 bases that match TRBD2. The CDR3 extends over 17 amino acids. Losses at the gene ends were 5 bases for V and 2 bases for J; bases not matched to a gene: 11. The germline CDR1 and CDR2 sequences are SNHLY and FYNNEI. The CDR3 sequence is CASSPWGTSRPTDTQYF. The CDR3 DNA is TGTGCCAGCAGTCCCTGGGGGACTAGCAGACCCACAGATACGCAGTATTTT.

The V gene is TRBV7-3, the J gene TRBJ2-1; weak D call: TRBD1 (5 bases). V lost 0 bases, J lost 2 bases, and 8 bases lay in between. Germline V gene lookup returns CDR1 SGHTA and CDR2 FQGTGA. The CDR3 extends over 15 amino acids. The CDR3 here is CASSLTIGAYNEQFF. DNA for the CDR3: TGTGCCAGCAGCTTAACCATAGGGGCCTACAATGAGCAGTTCTTC. Supplemented by reference TRBV7-3 and TRBJ2-1, the full variable domain reads GAGVSQTPSNKVTEKGKYVELRCDPISGHTALYWYRQSLGQGPEFLIYFQGTGAADDSGLPNDRFFAVRPEGSVSTLKIQRTERGDSAVYLCASSLTIGAYNEQFFGPGTRLTVL.

This clone counts as medium-sized. This sequence may be a read error, since a much larger clone differs from it by one base. The same CDR3 arises from other DNA sequences in this sample as well. The chain employs TRBV5-6 and TRBJ2-7; D gene ambiguous. CDR1 SGHDT and CDR2 YYEEEE come from the germline V gene. Trimming took off 0 bases at V and 2 bases at J, with 3 bases between the two ends. This CDR3 region has 12 residues. The CDR3 bases are TGTGCCAGCAGCTTGGCAACCTACGAGCAGTACTTC. Translating gives CASSLATYEQYF. The full variable domain, its missing parts supplied by reference TRBV5-6 and TRBJ2-7, is DAGVTQSPTHLIKTRGQQVTLRCSPKSGHDTVSWYQQALGQGPQFIFQYYEEEERQRGNFPDRFSGHQFPNYSSELNVNALLLGDSALYLCASSLATYEQYFGPGTRLTVT.

V usage is TRBV27 and J usage is TRBJ2-7; 9 nucleotides match TRBD1. The CDR3 has 15 residues. The germline gives CDR1 MNHEY, CDR2 SMNVEV (reference sequence). V lost 6 bases to trimming and J lost 3 bases; unmatched junction nucleotides: 9. The CDR3 nucleotides are TGTGCCAGCAGATATGCCCGGACAGGGGACTACGAGCAGTACTTC. Protein product: CASRYARTGDYEQYF.

The rearrangement links TRBV9 to TRBJ2-5; D ambiguous. Trimming cost V 3 bases and J 2 bases, with 11 bases left between them. This CDR3 is 14 amino acids long. Germline loops: CDR1 SGDLS, CDR2 YYNGEE. The CDR3 bases are TGTGCCAGCAGCGCCTCAGGAGATCAAGAGACCCAGTACTTC. Translated, it gives CASSASGDQETQYF.

V gene TRBV4-1 combines with J gene TRBJ1-4; possible D gene TRBD1, 5 bases. The CDR3 has 14 amino acids. Germline loops: CDR1 MGHRA, CDR2 YSYEKL. Trimming pared 4 bases from V and 7 bases from J, leaving 13 bases between. CDR3 sequence (DNA): TGCGCCAGCAGCCTTTCGGGGGGGATTGAAAAACTGTTTTTT. Amino acid sequence: CASSLSGGIEKLFF.

The J gene is TRBJ2-5, the V gene TRBV6-6; D gene ambiguous. CDR1 is MNHNY and CDR2 is SVGAGI in the germline V gene (reference sequence). The length of the CDR3 is 14 residues. Trimming pared 5 bases from V and 4 bases from J, leaving 14 bases between. The CDR3 loop reads CASSGSSLRETQYF. DNA for the CDR3: TGTGCCAGCAGTGGGTCGAGTCTTAGAGAGACCCAGTACTTC.

V gene TRBV6-1 combines with J gene TRBJ2-7, with D unresolved. CDR1 and CDR2 from the germline V gene are MNHNS and SASEGT. This CDR3 region has 13 residues. V was clipped by 2 bases and J by 3 bases, with 8 bases between them. CDR3 residues: CASSEFGHYEQYF. The CDR3 bases are TGTGCCAGCAGTGAATTCGGCCACTACGAGCAGTACTTC.

This clone was detected once. V is TRBV7-2 and J is TRBJ2-2; D gene ambiguous. Trimming took 2 bases from V and 1 from J, leaving 5 bases between them. The CDR3 sequence is 14 residues long. Germline loops: CDR1 SGHTA, CDR2 FQGNSA. In DNA, the CDR3 is TGTGCCAGCAGCTTACGTTGGAACACCGGGGAGCTGTTTTTT. Encoded protein: CASSLRWNTGELFF.

CDR3 sequence (DNA): TGTGCCAGCAGTGAAAGGGGGCCCTACAATGAGCAGTTCTTC. This encodes CASSERGPYNEQFF. J is TRBJ2-1 and V is TRBV25-1, with TRBD1 matching over 7 bases. CDR1 and CDR2 from the germline V gene are MGHDK and SYGVNS. V shed 2 bases, J shed 2 bases, and the junction held 0 bases outside the gene matches. The CDR3 spans 14 residues.

The chain uses TRBV7-9 and TRBJ2-3; perhaps TRBD2 as D (5 bases). Germline assignment: CDR1 SEHNR and CDR2 FQNEAQ (reference sequence). V dropped 2 bases and J dropped 5 bases, with 8 bases sitting between them. This CDR3 contains 13 residues. Here the CDR3 DNA reads TGTGCCAGCAGCTTAAAGGGAGAAGATACGCAGTATTTT. As protein: CASSLKGEDTQYF.

The gene calls are TRBV2 and TRBJ2-7; 8 nucleotides match TRBD2. The ends lost 11 bases at V and 3 bases at J; junction bases unmatched: 6. Germline loops: CDR1 SNHLY, CDR2 FYNNEI. The CDR3 length is 12 residues. CDR3 region: CAEGGRYYEQYF. In DNA form, the CDR3 reads TGTGCCGAGGGCGGGAGGTACTACGAGCAGTACTTC.

The rearrangement joins TRBV4-3 to TRBJ2-3; TRBD2 matches 7 bases. Germline CDR1 LGHNA, CDR2 YSLEER. The CDR3 extends over 15 amino acids. The ends lost 5 bases at V and 3 bases at J; junction bases unmatched: 8. This chain's CDR3 is CASSFGLGGTDTQYF. Written as DNA, the CDR3 is TGCGCCAGCAGCTTTGGACTGGGGGGGACAGATACGCAGTATTTT.

The chain has TRBV5-8 and TRBJ2-1; 8 nucleotides align to TRBD1. Germline CDR1 reads SGHTS; CDR2 reads YDEGEE. Germline trimming cut 4 bases from V and 2 bases from J; bases unmatched to any gene: 8. This CDR3 comprises 16 residues. In nucleotides, the CDR3 is TGTGCCAGCAGCCTAATGACAGGGGAACCCTACAATGAGCAGTTCTTC. It codes for CASSLMTGEPYNEQFF.

CDR3 region: CASSLGLGNSPLHF. The CDR3 DNA reads TGTGCCAGCAGCTTAGGTCTAGGAAATTCACCCCTCCACTTT. V is TRBV11-2 and J is TRBJ1-6; D not certain. V was clipped by 1 base and J by 7 bases, with 8 bases between them. The CDR3 sequence is 14 residues long. Germline CDR1 reads SGHAT; CDR2 reads FQNNGV.

The rearrangement joins TRBV19 to TRBJ2-1; no clear D. Germline loops: CDR1 LNHDA, CDR2 SQIVND (reference sequence). V lost 7 bases, J lost 9 bases, and 25 bases lay in between. The CDR3 consists of 16 residues. The CDR3 sequence: CASKPLAGSNTVEQFF. The CDR3 nucleotides read TGTGCCAGTAAACCCCTCGCTGGGTCGAACACAGTTGAGCAGTTCTTC.

V gene TRBV27 combines with J gene TRBJ2-7; TRBD1 agrees at 9 bases. This CDR3 comprises 14 residues. The V segment lost 7 bases and the J segment 1 base; nucleotides outside the gene matches: 5. CDR1 is MNHEY and CDR2 is SMNVEV in the germline V gene (reference sequence). This CDR3 is CASKDRGISYEQYF. The DNA of the CDR3 is TGTGCCAGCAAGGACAGGGGTATTTCCTACGAGCAGTACTTC.

The genes are TRBV14 and TRBJ2-1, with 11 bases fitting TRBD2. Germline assignment: CDR1 SGHDN and CDR2 FVKESK. The CDR3 is 15 residues long. V shed 7 bases and J 4 bases; nucleotides not matched to a gene: 6. The CDR3 here is CASTEGLADYNEQFF. CDR3 nucleotide sequence: TGTGCCAGCACAGAGGGACTAGCGGATTACAATGAGCAGTTCTTC. The variable domain in full, with the rest retrieved from reference TRBV14 and TRBJ2-1, is EAGVTQFPSHSVIEKGQTVTLRCDPISGHDNLYWYRRVMGKEIKFLLHFVKESKQDESGMPNNRFLAERTGGTYSTLKVQPAELEDSGVYFCASTEGLADYNEQFFGPGTRLTVL.

The J gene is TRBJ2-1, the V gene TRBV6-1; D unresolved. The CDR3 runs 15 residues. V was trimmed by 3 bases and J by 4 bases, leaving 13 bases between them. The germline V gene has CDR1 MNHNS and CDR2 SASEGT. CDR3 coding DNA: TGTGCCAGCAGTGATGGCTCCTTTTTGTACAATGAGCAGTTCTTC. Protein product: CASSDGSFLYNEQFF.

The genes are TRBV2 and TRBJ1-1; D is uncertain. The CDR3 runs to 14 residues. Trimming took off 7 bases at V and 11 bases at J, with 23 bases between the two ends. The V gene's germline CDR1 is SNHLY and CDR2 FYNNEI. The CDR3, as DNA: TGTGCCAGCACCGGAGGGAGGCGGGCTTTGGATGCTTTCTTT. Translating gives CASTGGRRALDAFF.

V and J are TRBV29-1 and TRBJ1-2; 8 bases agree with TRBD1. V lost 6 bases to trimming and J lost 8 bases; unmatched junction nucleotides: 23. Germline lookup yields CDR1 SQVTM and CDR2 ANQGSEA. CDR3 length equals 17 residues. CDR3: CSVPHHPTGALAGGYTF. The CDR3 coding sequence is TGCAGCGTCCCACACCATCCGACAGGGGCACTTGCGGGGGGCTACACCTTC. The whole variable domain, remainder taken from reference TRBV29-1 and TRBJ1-2, is SAVISQKPSRDICQRGTSLTIQCQVDSQVTMMFWYRQQPGQSLTLIATANQGSEATYESGFVIDKFPISRPNLTFSTLTVSNMSPEDSSIYLCSVPHHPTGALAGGYTFGSGTRLTVV.

J is TRBJ2-7 and V is TRBV15; 8 bases align to TRBD1. Germline V gene lookup returns CDR1 LNHNV and CDR2 YYDKDF (reference sequence). The CDR3 extends over 14 amino acids. J lost 7 bases, V lost 5 bases, and 10 bases had no gene match. CDR3 region: CATSWDRLTEEQYF. The CDR3 nucleotides read TGTGCCACCAGCTGGGACAGGCTGACTGAGGAGCAGTACTTC.

The rearrangement joins TRBV30 to TRBJ2-7; D not resolved. Trimming took off 7 bases at V and 3 bases at J, with 10 bases between the two ends. This CDR3 is built from 11 residues. Germline-derived CDR1 and CDR2 are GTSNPN and SVGIG (reference sequence). The CDR3 is CASQVSYEQYF. CDR3 DNA sequence: TGTGCCTCGCAGGTCAGCTACGAGCAGTACTTC.

By its share, this clone is medium-sized. The rearrangement links TRBV13 to TRBJ2-6, with D perhaps TRBD1 or TRBD2 (5 bases each). Germline CDR1 is PRHDT and CDR2 is FYEKMQ (reference sequence). V was pared by 2 bases and J by 1 base, with 6 bases between. This CDR3 has 15 amino acids. CDR3 loop: CASSLWGSGANVLTF. The CDR3, as DNA: TGTGCCAGCAGCTTATGGGGGTCTGGGGCCAACGTCCTGACTTTC.